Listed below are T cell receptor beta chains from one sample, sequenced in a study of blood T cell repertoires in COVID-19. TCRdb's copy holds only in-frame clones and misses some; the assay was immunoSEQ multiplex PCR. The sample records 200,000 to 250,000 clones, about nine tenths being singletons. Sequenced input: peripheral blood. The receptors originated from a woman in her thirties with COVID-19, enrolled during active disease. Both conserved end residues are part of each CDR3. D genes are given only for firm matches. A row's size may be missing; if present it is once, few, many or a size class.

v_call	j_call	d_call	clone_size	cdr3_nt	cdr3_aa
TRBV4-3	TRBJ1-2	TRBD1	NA	TGCGCCAGCAGCCCGGGACAGGGAAACTATGGCTACACCTTC	CASSPGQGNYGYTF
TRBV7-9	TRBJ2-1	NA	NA	TGTGCCAGCAGCTTAGCGGGGGGTGTACTGGAGCAGTTCTTC	CASSLAGGVLEQFF
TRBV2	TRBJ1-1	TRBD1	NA	TGTGCCAGCAGTGAGAGGACAGGGGGCACTGAAGCTTTCTTT	CASSERTGGTEAFF
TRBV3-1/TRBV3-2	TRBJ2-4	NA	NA	TGTGCCAGCAGCCAAGATCGTCCCGGTCAGGACATTCAGTACTTC	CASSQDRPGQDIQYF
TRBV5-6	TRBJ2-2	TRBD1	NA	TGTGCCAGCAGCTTCCTCCGGGACAGGGCAATCCGCGGGGAGCTGTTTTTT	CASSFLRDRAIRGELFF
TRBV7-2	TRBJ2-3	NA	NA	TGTGCCAGCAGCTTGCCGGGCACAGATACGCAGTATTTT	CASSLPGTDTQYF
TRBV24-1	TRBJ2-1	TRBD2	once	TGTGCCACCAGTGATCGGGACTACCCCTCCTACAATGAGCAGTTCTTC	CATSDRDYPSYNEQFF
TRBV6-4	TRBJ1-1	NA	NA	TGTGCCAGCAGTGACGAGGGCGAGAACACTGAAGCTTTCTTT	CASSDEGENTEAFF
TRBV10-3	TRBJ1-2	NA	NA	TGTGCCATCAGTGAGGCGGGGCCCTATGGCTACACCTTC	CAISEAGPYGYTF
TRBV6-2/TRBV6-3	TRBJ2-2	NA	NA	TGTGCCAGCAGTTTTTTGGGGCTTGATCCCGGGGAGCTGTTTTTT	CASSFLGLDPGELFF
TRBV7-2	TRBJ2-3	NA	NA	TGTGCCAGCAGCTTAGGGTCTATTCCAGATACGCAGTATTTT	CASSLGSIPDTQYF
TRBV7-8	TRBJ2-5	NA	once	TGTGCCAGCAGCTTATATCAGGGGACCGAGACCCAGTACTTC	CASSLYQGTETQYF
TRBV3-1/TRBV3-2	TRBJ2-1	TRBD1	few	TGTGCCAGCAGGAGGCAGGGGGCCTACAATGAGCAGTTCTTC	CASRRQGAYNEQFF
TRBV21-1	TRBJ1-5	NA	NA	TGTGCCAGCAGGACAACCCAGGGCGCCCATCAGCCCCAGCATTTT	CASRTTQGAHQPQHF
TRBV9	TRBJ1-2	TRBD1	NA	TGTGCCAGCAAACAGGGGGCTGGTAACTATGGCTACACCTTC	CASKQGAGNYGYTF
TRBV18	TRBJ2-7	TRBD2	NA	TGTGCCAGCTCACAGACTAGCGGGGGGAACTACGAGCAGTACTTC	CASSQTSGGNYEQYF
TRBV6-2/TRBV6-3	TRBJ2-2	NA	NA	TGTGCCAGCAGTCCGACAAGACACACCGGGGAGCTGTTTTTT	CASSPTRHTGELFF
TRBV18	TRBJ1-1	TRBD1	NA	TGTGCCAGCTCACCCCGGGACAGGGGGCGTGAAACTGAAGCTTTCTTT	CASSPRDRGRETEAFF